This T cell receptor (beta chain) was profiled in a study of T cells after yellow fever vaccination. At the level of the study: Low-cell-number fractions underwent preparation using SMART-Seq v4 Ultra Low Input. Study-wide points: Researchers noted that a small share of clonotypes showed up in both CD4 and CD8 compartments. Any FACS-sorted repertoire could hold abundant clonotypes that contaminate it from the bulk population.

On this clonotype itself: What it binds is not known.

5'RACE template switching produced TCR cDNA carrying a universal primer site and UMIs. TCRdb redid the calling of the 5' RACE reads with MiXCR, one entry per CDR3 protein. The table has about 74,000 distinct CDR3 sequences, around 6.9% seen once. Germline values: CDR1 SGHNT, CDR2 YYREEE (reference sequence). There are 13 residues in the CDR3. V shed 4 bases and J 6 bases; nucleotides not matched to a gene: 5. The TCR sequence derives from a man younger than 35 who received the YFV17D yellow fever vaccine. This chain connects TRBV5-4 to TRBJ2-7; 9 nucleotides line up with TRBD1. Source: CD8+ T cells sorted from PBMCs, taken about 5 days after the first yellow fever vaccination. The CDR3 DNA reads TGTGCCAGCAGCAGAGGGACAGGGCTCGAGCAGTACGTC. Translated: CASSRGTGLEQYV.